A selection of T cell receptor beta chains follows, all from one sample in a study of molecular identifiers for immune sequencing clone quantification. A single record per CDR3 protein comes from TCRdb applying MiXCR to the PCR reads. Seen here are over 550,000 distinct CDR3 sequences, about 25% observed once, and the top ten hold about 0.84%. Sequencing input: naive CD8+ T cells from blood, with Jurkat cell RNA spiked in. The receptors derive from a human donor in good health. Some libraries in this study had Jurkat cell RNA spiked in. Each CDR3 is given with its conserved first and last residue. The D gene is left open where the match is weak. Clone size is not always given. Where it is, it says once, few, many or a class for expanded clones.

abundance,j_gene,d_gene,v_gene,CDR3nt,CDR3aa
many,TRBJ2-7,NA,TRBV28,TGTGCCAGCAGTTTCAGGGGAGGACCCTACGAGCAGTACTTC,CASSFRGGPYEQYF
many,TRBJ2-7,TRBD2,TRBV20-1,TGCAGTGCCGACCCTACGGGGGGAGGGCCGATCGAGCAGTACTTC,CSADPTGGGPIEQYF
few,TRBJ2-5,NA,TRBV7-6,TGTGCCAGCAGCTCCATTGGACACCGCATGGGGGAAGAGACCCAGTACTTC,CASSSIGHRMGEETQYF
few,TRBJ1-6,NA,TRBV6-5,TGTGCCAGCAGTTACTACGGTGGGACATCACCCCTCCACTTT,CASSYYGGTSPLHF
many,TRBJ1-1,NA,TRBV12-3/TRBV12-4,TGTGCCAGCAGTCCGAATTTGGGGGCCGGAACTGAAGCTTTCTTT,CASSPNLGAGTEAFF
NA,TRBJ2-3,NA,TRBV4-2,TGTGCCAGCAGCAACGGGGGTGACACAGATACGCAGTATTTT,CASSNGGDTDTQYF
many,TRBJ1-5,NA,TRBV6-1,TGTGCCAGCAGTGAAGCGCGAGGACCTAGCAATCAGCCCCAGCATTTT,CASSEARGPSNQPQHF
NA,TRBJ1-3,NA,TRBV4-1,TGCGCCAGCAGCCAAGAGGGACCAGGGCGCCTTGGAACCACCATATATTTT,CASSQEGPGRLGTTIYF
NA,TRBJ2-2,NA,TRBV7-9,TGTGCCAGCAGCCCGTTGGGGGGGCCGAACACCGGGGAGCTGTTTTTT,CASSPLGGPNTGELFF
NA,TRBJ1-4,NA,TRBV20-1,TGCAGTGCTAGAGATTATGACAGCTTTAATGAAAAACTGTTTTTT,CSARDYDSFNEKLFF
many,TRBJ1-5,NA,TRBV4-3,TGCGCCAGCAGCCAAGATCTAGGGAATCAGCCCCAGCATTTT,CASSQDLGNQPQHF
NA,TRBJ2-7,NA,TRBV25-1,TGTGCCAGTATAAGCTGCTCCTACGAGCAGTACTTC,CASISCSYEQYF
many,TRBJ2-3,TRBD2,TRBV4-1,TGCGCCAGCAGCCAAGCGACTAGCGGTCGAGATACGCAGTATTTT,CASSQATSGRDTQYF
few,TRBJ2-7,TRBD2,TRBV19,TGTGCCAGTAGTATACTAGCGGGAGGTTACGAGCAGTACTTC,CASSILAGGYEQYF
NA,TRBJ2-2,TRBD2,TRBV4-3,TGCGCCAGCAGCCAAGATAGACTAGCTTTCAACACCGGGGAGCTGTTTTTT,CASSQDRLAFNTGELFF
many,TRBJ2-7,NA,TRBV7-2,TGTGCCAGCAGCGCCGGCAGCGGGTACGAGCAGTACTTC,CASSAGSGYEQYF
NA,TRBJ2-7,NA,TRBV7-9,TGTGCCAGCAGCTTGGCAGGGTACGGGCAGTACTTC,CASSLAGYGQYF
many,TRBJ1-5,NA,TRBV7-9,TGTGCCAGCAGCTTATCGTTTGGAGTCGATCAGCCCCAGCATTTT,CASSLSFGVDQPQHF
many,TRBJ2-5,TRBD1,TRBV7-3,TGTGCCAGCAGGGGACAGGGAGAAGAGACCCAGTACTTC,CASRGQGEETQYF
NA,TRBJ2-3,TRBD2,TRBV28,TGTGCCAGCAGGCAAACTATCGGGACTAGCGAGTCTAGCACAGATACGCAGTATTTT,CASRQTIGTSESSTDTQYF
NA,TRBJ2-3,TRBD2,TRBV20-1,TGCAGTGCTAGAGATCGGGCGGGAGGGGGCACAGATACGCAGTATTTT,CSARDRAGGGTDTQYF
NA,TRBJ2-7,TRBD1,TRBV23-1,TGCGCCAGCAGTCTTTCCCCGGGGACAGGGCCAAAACGTCACTCCTACGAGCAGTACTTC,CASSLSPGTGPKRHSYEQYF
many,TRBJ2-3,NA,TRBV29-1,TGCAGCGTTGAAGAGGCAGGGAAGATCACAGATACGCAGTATTTT,CSVEEAGKITDTQYF
NA,TRBJ1-1,TRBD1,TRBV9,TGTGCCAGCAGCCCTACGGAGGGGGCGCATACTGAAGCTTTCTTT,CASSPTEGAHTEAFF
few,TRBJ2-7,NA,TRBV27,TGTGCCAGCAGCGCAGACCCAAACGAGCAGTACTTC,CASSADPNEQYF
few,TRBJ2-4,TRBD2,TRBV5-4,TGTGCCAGCAGCCCTACTAGCGGGGAAAACATTCAGTACTTC,CASSPTSGENIQYF